A selection of T cell receptor beta chains follows, all from one sample in a study of cytomegalovirus exposure and HLA in healthy donors. TCRdb keeps only in-frame clones here, not all; method: immunoSEQ multiplex PCR. The sample comprises 100,000 or so clones, around three quarters of which are singletons, and more than 3.5% rests with the top ten. The source material was PBMCs. Every receptor here comes from a female donor in good health and CMV-seropositive. Each CDR3 is given with its conserved first and last residue. Fields, in order: V gene, clone size, J gene, D gene, CDR3 DNA, CDR3 protein. The D gene is left open where the match is weak. Clone size is given for some rows only: seen once, a few or many times, or a class if the clone is expanded.

TRBV4-2	few	TRBJ2-3	NA	TGTGCCAGCAGCCAAGAAACTAGCCCCCGCACAGATACGCAGTATTTT	CASSQETSPRTDTQYF
TRBV6-1	NA	TRBJ1-1	NA	TGTGCCAGCAGTGTACCAAGGGGGGCTTTCTTT	CASSVPRGAFF
TRBV7-2	once	TRBJ2-5	NA	TGTGCCAGCAGCCTCGGAGGGTCCCAAGAGACCCAGTACTTC	CASSLGGSQETQYF
TRBV2	once	TRBJ1-2	NA	TGTGCCAGCAGTGTTCGGGGGGGACATGGCTACACCTTC	CASSVRGGHGYTF
TRBV27	NA	TRBJ2-5	TRBD2	TGTGCCAGCAGTTTATGGCGGGGGGCGGGAGAGACCCAGTACTTC	CASSLWRGAGETQYF
TRBV12-5	NA	TRBJ2-2	NA	TGTGCTAGTGGTTTTAGCACCGGGGAGCTGTTTTTT	CASGFSTGELFF
TRBV5-4	few	TRBJ2-1	NA	TGTGCCAGCAGCCACCCAGCAGGGAATGAGCAGTTCTTC	CASSHPAGNEQFF
TRBV6-1	NA	TRBJ1-1	NA	TGTGCCAGCAGTGAAGCGGCAGGGAGGGGTACTGAAGCTTTCTTT	CASSEAAGRGTEAFF
TRBV6-5	NA	TRBJ1-2	NA	TGTGCCAGCAGTTACCAATTCCAGGGCCTTAACTATGGCTACACCTTC	CASSYQFQGLNYGYTF
TRBV13	NA	TRBJ2-6	NA	TGTGCCAGCAGTTACCTTCTCTCTGGGGCCAACGGCCTGACTTTC	CASSYLLSGANGLTF
TRBV15	NA	TRBJ1-1	NA	TGTGCCACCAGCAGAGATCTCGTATCCGGGGGATTTGAAGCTTTCTTT	CATSRDLVSGGFEAFF
TRBV10-3	once	TRBJ1-3	NA	TGTGCCATCAGTCCCCTTTCTGGAAACACCATATATTTT	CAISPLSGNTIYF
TRBV18	NA	TRBJ2-3	NA	TGTGCCAGCTCACCACTTCCGACAGTCACAGATACGCAGTATTTT	CASSPLPTVTDTQYF
TRBV20-1	once	TRBJ1-2	NA	TGCAGTGCAGGGGATGTTTATGGCTACACCTTC	CSAGDVYGYTF
TRBV6-1	NA	TRBJ2-7	NA	TGTGCCAGCAGTTTACCGACAGATGCCTACGAGCAGTACTTC	CASSLPTDAYEQYF
TRBV5-1	NA	TRBJ1-3	NA	TGCGCCAGCAGCTTGGGGACAGCAAACACCATATATTTT	CASSLGTANTIYF
TRBV6-1	few	TRBJ1-2	TRBD1	TGTGCCAGCAGCCTAAACTCACAGGGGCCCTATGGCTACACCTTC	CASSLNSQGPYGYTF